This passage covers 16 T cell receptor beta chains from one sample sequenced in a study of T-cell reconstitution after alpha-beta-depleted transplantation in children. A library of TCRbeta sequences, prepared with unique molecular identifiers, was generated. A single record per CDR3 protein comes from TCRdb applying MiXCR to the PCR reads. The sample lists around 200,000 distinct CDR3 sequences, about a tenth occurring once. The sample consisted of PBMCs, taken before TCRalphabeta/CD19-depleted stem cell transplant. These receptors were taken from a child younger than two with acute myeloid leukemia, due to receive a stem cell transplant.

Here the CDR3 reads CASSTGALLTHEQYF. The CDR3 DNA reads as TGTGCCAGCAGCACCGGGGCCCTTCTAACCCACGAGCAGTACTTC. The V gene is TRBV14, the J gene TRBJ2-7; D may be TRBD1 or TRBD2 (5 bases each). The length of the CDR3 is 15 residues. Deletions cut 5 bases from V and 5 bases from J, with 19 bases between. CDR1 and CDR2 from the germline V gene are SGHDN and FVKESK.

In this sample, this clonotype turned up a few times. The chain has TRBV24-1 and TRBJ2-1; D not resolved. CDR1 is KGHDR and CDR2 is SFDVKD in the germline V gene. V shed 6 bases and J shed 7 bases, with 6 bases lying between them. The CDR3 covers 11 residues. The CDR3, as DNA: TGTGCCACCAGTTATGGTAATGAGCAGTTCTTC. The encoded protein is CATSYGNEQFF.

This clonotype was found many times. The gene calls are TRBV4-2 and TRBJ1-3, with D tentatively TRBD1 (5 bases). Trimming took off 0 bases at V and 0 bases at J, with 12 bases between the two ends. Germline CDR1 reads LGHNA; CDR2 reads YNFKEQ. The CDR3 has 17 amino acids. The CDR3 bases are TGTGCCAGCAGCCAAGAGGGGCTCTGGGTCTCTGGAAACACCATATATTTT. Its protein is CASSQEGLWVSGNTIYF.

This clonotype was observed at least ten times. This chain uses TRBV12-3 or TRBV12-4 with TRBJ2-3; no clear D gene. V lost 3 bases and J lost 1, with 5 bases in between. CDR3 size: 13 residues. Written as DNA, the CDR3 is TGTGCCAGCAGTTTCACTGGCACAGATACGCAGTATTTT. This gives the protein CASSFTGTDTQYF.

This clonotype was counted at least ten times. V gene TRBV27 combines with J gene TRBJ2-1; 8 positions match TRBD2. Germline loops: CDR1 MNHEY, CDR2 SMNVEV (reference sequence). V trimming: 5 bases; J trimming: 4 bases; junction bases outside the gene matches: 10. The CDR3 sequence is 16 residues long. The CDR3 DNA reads TGTGCCAGCAGTCCGCCTCTGGCGGGAGGTTACAATGAGCAGTTCTTC. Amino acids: CASSPPLAGGYNEQFF.

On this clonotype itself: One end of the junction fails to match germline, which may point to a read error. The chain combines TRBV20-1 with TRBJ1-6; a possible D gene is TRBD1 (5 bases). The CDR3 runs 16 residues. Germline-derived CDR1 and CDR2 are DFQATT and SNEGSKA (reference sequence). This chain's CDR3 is CSVRGRLSSYNSPLHF. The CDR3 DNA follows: TGTAGTGTTAGGGGACGCTTAAGCTCCTATAATTCACCCCTCCACTTT.

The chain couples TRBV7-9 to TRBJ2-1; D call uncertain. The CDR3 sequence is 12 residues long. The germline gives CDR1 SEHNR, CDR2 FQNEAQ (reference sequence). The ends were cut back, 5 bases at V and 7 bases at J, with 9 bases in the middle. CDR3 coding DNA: TGTGCCAGCAGCCCAAGGTGGAATGAGCAGTTCTTC. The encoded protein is CASSPRWNEQFF.

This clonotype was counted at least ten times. The CDR3 nucleotides read TGCAGCGTTGAGAGGGGGACCCAGTACTTC. It codes for CSVERGTQYF. V is TRBV29-1 and J is TRBJ2-5; D may be TRBD1 or TRBD2 (5 bases each). V was pared by 3 bases and J by 7 bases, with 6 bases between. The CDR3 totals 10 residues. CDR1 is SQVTM, CDR2 ANQGSEA, per germline.

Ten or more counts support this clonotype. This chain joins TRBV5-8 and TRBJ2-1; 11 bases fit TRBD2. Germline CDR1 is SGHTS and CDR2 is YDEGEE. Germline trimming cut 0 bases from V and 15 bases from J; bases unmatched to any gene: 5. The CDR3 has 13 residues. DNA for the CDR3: TGTGCCAGCAGCTTGGCTCGGACTAGCGGGTCGTTCTTC. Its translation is CASSLARTSGSFF.

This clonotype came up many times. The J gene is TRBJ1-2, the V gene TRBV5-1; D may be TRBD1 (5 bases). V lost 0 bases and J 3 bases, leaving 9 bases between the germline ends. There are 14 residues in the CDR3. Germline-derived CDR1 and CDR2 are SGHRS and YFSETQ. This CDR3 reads CASSLAQVHYGYTF. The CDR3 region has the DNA TGCGCCAGCAGCTTGGCACAGGTTCACTATGGCTACACCTTC.

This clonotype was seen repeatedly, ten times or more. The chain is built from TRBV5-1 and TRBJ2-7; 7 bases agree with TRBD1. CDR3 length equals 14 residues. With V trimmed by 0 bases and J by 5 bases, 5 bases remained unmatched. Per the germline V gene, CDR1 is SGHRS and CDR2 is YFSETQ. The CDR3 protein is CASSLDRGTNEQYF. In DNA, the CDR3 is TGCGCCAGCAGCTTGGACAGGGGCACGAACGAGCAGTACTTC.

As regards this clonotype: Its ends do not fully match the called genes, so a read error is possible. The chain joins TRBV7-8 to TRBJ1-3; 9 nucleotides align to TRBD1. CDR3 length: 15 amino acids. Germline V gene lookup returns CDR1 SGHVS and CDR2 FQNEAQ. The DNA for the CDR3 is TGTGCCAGCAGCTTACGGGGACAGGGTGGAAACTCCATATATTTT. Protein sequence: CASSLRGQGGNSIYF.

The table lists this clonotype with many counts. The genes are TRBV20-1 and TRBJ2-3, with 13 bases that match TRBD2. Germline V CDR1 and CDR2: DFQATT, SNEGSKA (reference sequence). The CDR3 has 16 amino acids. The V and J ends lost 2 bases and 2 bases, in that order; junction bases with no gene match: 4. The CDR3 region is CSARRTSGSYTDTQYF. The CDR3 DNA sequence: TGCAGTGCTAGACGGACTAGCGGGAGCTACACAGATACGCAGTATTTT.

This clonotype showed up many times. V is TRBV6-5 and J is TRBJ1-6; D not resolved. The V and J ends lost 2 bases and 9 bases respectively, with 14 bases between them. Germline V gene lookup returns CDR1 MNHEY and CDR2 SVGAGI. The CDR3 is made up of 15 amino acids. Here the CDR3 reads CASSYVAGRFSPLHF. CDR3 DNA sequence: TGTGCCAGCAGTTACGTGGCAGGAAGGTTTTCACCCCTCCACTTT.

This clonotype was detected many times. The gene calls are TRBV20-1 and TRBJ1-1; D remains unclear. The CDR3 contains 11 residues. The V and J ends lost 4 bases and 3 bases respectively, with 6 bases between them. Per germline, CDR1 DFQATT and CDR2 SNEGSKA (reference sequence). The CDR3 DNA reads TGCAGTGCTACCCCAGACACTGAAGCTTTCTTT. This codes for CSATPDTEAFF.

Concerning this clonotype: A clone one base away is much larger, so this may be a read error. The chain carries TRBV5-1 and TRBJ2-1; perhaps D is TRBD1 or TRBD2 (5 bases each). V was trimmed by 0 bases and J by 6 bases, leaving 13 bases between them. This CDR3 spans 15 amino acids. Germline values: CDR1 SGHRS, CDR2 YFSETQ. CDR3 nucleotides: TGCGCCAGCAGCTTGGGGGACGTGGGGTTCAATGAGCAGTTCTTC. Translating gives CASSLGDVGFNEQFF.